The 16 T cell receptor beta chains given below trace back to one sample, sequenced in a study of blood T cell repertoires in COVID-19. Sequencing was performed with immunoSEQ multiplex PCR; in TCRdb, only in-frame clones are kept and a portion is missing. The table has hundreds of thousands of clones, over 75% seen once. Sequences were obtained from peripheral blood. The source of these receptors is a woman aged 25 to 39 with acute or convalescent COVID-19.

This chain uses TRBV20-1 with TRBJ1-2, with D possibly TRBD1 on 6 matching bases. V was clipped by 4 bases and J by 8 bases, with 11 bases between them. The length of the CDR3 is 11 residues. Germline-derived CDR1 and CDR2 are DFQATT and SNEGSKA (reference sequence). The CDR3 protein is CSAMAGAGYTF. For the CDR3, the DNA is TGCAGTGCTATGGCAGGGGCCGGCTACACCTTC.

This clone showed up just a few times. The chain employs TRBV9 and TRBJ2-5; perhaps TRBD1 as D (6 bases). V lost 3 bases, J lost 4 bases, and 22 bases lay in between. The CDR3 runs to 17 residues. The germline CDR1 and CDR2 sequences are SGDLS and YYNGEE. The CDR3 nucleotides are TGTGCCAGCAGCGCAGGAGGTGGGGGCCGCGGGTTAGAGACCCAGTACTTC. This encodes CASSAGGGGRGLETQYF.

This sequence joins TRBV3-1 (or the pseudogene TRBV3-2) and TRBJ2-1; 13 nucleotides align to TRBD2. Germline-derived CDR1 and CDR2 are LGHDT and YNNKEL (reference sequence). The CDR3 sequence is 18 residues long. Trimming at V came to 0 bases and at J to 9 bases, leaving 11 bases not matched to a gene. The DNA for the CDR3 is TGTGCCAGCAGCCAAGATGGGCAGACTAGCGGGAGGTCGTGTGAGCAGTTCTTC. Translation: CASSQDGQTSGRSCEQFF.

This chain uses TRBV4-2 with TRBJ2-2; 8 bases match TRBD2. The germline V gene has CDR1 LGHNA and CDR2 YNFKEQ. V lost 0 bases, J lost 5 bases, and 8 bases stayed unmatched. The CDR3 sequence is 17 residues long. CDR3 residues: CASSQDYEGLDTGELFF. Written as DNA, the CDR3 is TGTGCCAGCAGCCAAGATTATGAGGGACTAGATACCGGGGAGCTGTTTTTT.

The chain employs TRBV19 and TRBJ2-2, with a weak D call TRBD1 (6 bases). The CDR3 sequence is 12 residues long. Trimming stripped 9 bases from V and 4 bases from J, with 9 bases between. The germline V gene has CDR1 LNHDA and CDR2 SQIVND (reference sequence). The DNA for the CDR3 is TGTGCCAGCCTACAGGGCACCGGGGAGCTGTTTTTT. Its translation is CASLQGTGELFF.

The V and J genes are TRBV10-3 and TRBJ2-1, with 7 bases lining up with TRBD1. The trim removed 6 bases at V and 7 bases at J, leaving 3 bases unmatched. Germline loops: CDR1 ENHRY, CDR2 SYGVKD. This CDR3 spans 12 amino acids. CDR3 residues: CAIRTGLNEQFF. Written as DNA, the CDR3 is TGTGCCATCAGGACAGGGCTTAATGAGCAGTTCTTC.

J is TRBJ2-3 and V is TRBV5-1; 7 bases align to TRBD2. The CDR3 loop spans 16 amino acids. Looked up from germline, CDR1 is SGHRS and CDR2 is YFSETQ. The J segment lost 2 bases and the V segment lost 0 bases, leaving 6 bases of the junction unmatched. DNA of the CDR3: TGCGCCAGCAGCTTGGGAGGGAGGGCCGCCACAGATACGCAGTATTTT. Translation: CASSLGGRAATDTQYF.

This chain uses TRBV4-1 with TRBJ2-3; 8 nucleotides match TRBD2. Unmatched junction bases numbered 8, after V lost 8 bases and J lost 4 bases. The CDR3 totals 14 residues. The germline V gene encodes CDR1 MGHRA and CDR2 YSYEKL. The chain's CDR3 is CASEREMWADTQYF. CDR3 DNA sequence: TGCGCCAGCGAGCGGGAGATGTGGGCAGATACGCAGTATTTT.

This sequence joins TRBV19 and TRBJ1-5; TRBD1 matches at 12 bases. The germline V gene encodes CDR1 LNHDA and CDR2 SQIVND (reference sequence). The CDR3 loop spans 16 amino acids. Germline trimming cut 3 bases from V and 5 bases from J; bases unmatched to any gene: 5. CDR3 nucleotides: TGTGCCAGTAGTATCGGGGACAGGGGGCTTTATCAGCCCCAGCATTTT. It yields the protein CASSIGDRGLYQPQHF. Full variable domain (rest looked up from reference TRBV19 and TRBJ1-5): DGGITQSPKYLFRKEGQNVTLSCEQNLNHDAMYWYRQDPGQGLRLIYYSQIVNDFQKGDIAEGYSVSREKKESFPLTVTSAQKNPTAFYLCASSIGDRGLYQPQHFGDGTRLSIL.

J is TRBJ1-6 and V is TRBV27, with D uncertain. V dropped 3 bases and J dropped 11 bases, with 8 bases sitting between them. Germline V lookup: CDR1 MNHEY, CDR2 SMNVEV (reference sequence). This CDR3 is 12 amino acids long. The CDR3 nucleotides read TGTGCCAGCAGTTTCCGGGGAACACCCCTCCACTTT. The encoded protein is CASSFRGTPLHF.

V and J are TRBV2 and TRBJ2-1, with D uncertain. Germline-derived CDR1 and CDR2 are SNHLY and FYNNEI. The CDR3 runs to 14 residues. The V gene lost 4 bases and the J gene lost 4 bases, with 11 bases spanning the gap. CDR3 amino acids: CASSVGGQYNEQFF. CDR3 in DNA: TGTGCCAGCAGTGTAGGCGGCCAATACAATGAGCAGTTCTTC.

V is TRBV30 and J is TRBJ1-4; tentatively, D is TRBD1 (5 bases). Germline CDR1 reads GTSNPN; CDR2 reads SVGIG (reference sequence). The V end was cut by 4 bases, the J end by 7 bases, with 13 bases between. The CDR3 sequence is 13 residues long. As DNA, the CDR3 is TGTGCCTGGAATCGGGGGGATAGTGAAAAACTGTTTTTT. It codes for CAWNRGDSEKLFF.

The chain has TRBV27 and TRBJ1-2, with TRBD1 matching 9 bases. Trimming took 7 bases from V and 2 from J; bases not matched to a gene: 5. This CDR3 comprises 14 residues. Germline V lookup: CDR1 MNHEY, CDR2 SMNVEV (reference sequence). The CDR3 DNA is TGTGCCAGCACCAGACAGGGGGGAAACTATGGCTACACCTTC. The encoded protein is CASTRQGGNYGYTF.

V and J are TRBV6-5 and TRBJ1-1, with D possibly TRBD1 on 6 matching bases. CDR1 is MNHEY and CDR2 is SVGAGI in the germline V gene. V lost 7 bases, J lost 11 bases, and 20 bases lay in between. This CDR3 region has 13 residues. The CDR3 DNA is TGTGCCAGCAATTCACTTTCCAGGGGTGGTGCTTTCTTT. Its protein is CASNSLSRGGAFF.

The V and J genes are TRBV4-2 and TRBJ2-4; the D is unclear. CDR3 length: 16 amino acids. Looked up from germline, CDR1 is LGHNA and CDR2 is YNFKEQ. Trimming shortened V by 2 bases and J by 0 bases, and 11 bases separated the two germline ends. The CDR3 coding sequence is TGTGCCAGCAGCCAATCAACTCTACCAGCCAAAAACATTCAGTACTTC. It yields the protein CASSQSTLPAKNIQYF.

The chain has TRBV30 and TRBJ1-2, with TRBD1 matching over 8 bases. Trimming took 7 bases from V and 2 from J; bases not matched to a gene: 3. This CDR3 is 12 amino acids long. From germline, CDR1 is GTSNPN and CDR2 SVGIG (reference sequence). In nucleotides, the CDR3 is TGTGCCTACAGACAGGGGAACTATGGCTACACCTTC. Amino acid sequence: CAYRQGNYGYTF.